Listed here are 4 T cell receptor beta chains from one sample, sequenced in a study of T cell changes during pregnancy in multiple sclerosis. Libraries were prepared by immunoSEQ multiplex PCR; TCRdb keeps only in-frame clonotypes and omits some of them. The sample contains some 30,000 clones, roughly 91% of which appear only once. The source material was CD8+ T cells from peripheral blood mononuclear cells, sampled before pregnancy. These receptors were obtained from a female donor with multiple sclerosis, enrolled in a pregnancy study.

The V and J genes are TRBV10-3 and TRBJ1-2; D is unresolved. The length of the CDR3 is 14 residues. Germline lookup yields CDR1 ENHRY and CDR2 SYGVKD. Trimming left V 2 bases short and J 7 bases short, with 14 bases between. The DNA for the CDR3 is TGTGCCATCAGTGAGACGGAGGGTTGGGGTGGCTACACCTTC. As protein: CAISETEGWGGYTF.

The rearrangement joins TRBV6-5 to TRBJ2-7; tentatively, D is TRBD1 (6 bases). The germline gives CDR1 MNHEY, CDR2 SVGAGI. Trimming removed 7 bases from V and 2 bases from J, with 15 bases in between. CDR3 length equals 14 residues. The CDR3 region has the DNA TGTGCCAGCACCCACAGGGTAGGCCCCTACGAGCAGTACTTC. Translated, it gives CASTHRVGPYEQYF.

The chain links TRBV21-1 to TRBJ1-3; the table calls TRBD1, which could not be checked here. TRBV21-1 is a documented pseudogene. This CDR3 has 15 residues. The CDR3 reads CAGLTFSLAGNTIYF. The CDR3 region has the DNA TGTGCCGGCCTCACGTTTTCTTTGGCTGGAAACACCATATATTTT.

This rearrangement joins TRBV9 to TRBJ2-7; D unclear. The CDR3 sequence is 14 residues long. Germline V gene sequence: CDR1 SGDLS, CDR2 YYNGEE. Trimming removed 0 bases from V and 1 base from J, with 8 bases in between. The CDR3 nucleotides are TGTGCCAGCAGCGTAGGTGGGCCTTCCTACGAGCAGTACTTC. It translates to CASSVGGPSYEQYF.